The entry below gives a single T cell receptor (beta chain) sequence along with its context. What it recognizes is unknown. J lost 6 bases, V lost 1 base, and 5 bases had no gene match. Germline V gene data show CDR1 as SGHVS and CDR2 as FNYEAQ. This CDR3 contains 15 residues. High-throughput TCR beta sequencing covered peripheral CD8+ and CD4+ T cells. TEMRA cells were FACS-enriched, and CD8+ and CD4+ T cells were isolated negatively. The sample originates from a study of CD8 T cells in Susac syndrome. Study-wide findings and caveats: The study recognized that the number of individuals in its TCR sequencing and HLA analysis was relatively small.

Random-hexamer reverse transcription was applied to about 0.5 to 1 ug RNA. The TCR beta CDR3 was amplified by immunoSEQ multiplex PCR across 54 Vbeta, 13 Jbeta. One entry per CDR3 protein results from TCRdb running MiXCR on the immunoSEQ multiplex PCR reads. The data hold some 260,000 distinct CDR3 sequences, with roughly 85% observed a single time. Sequencing was done on a sample of CD8+ T cells from PBMCs. The source is a human donor with multiple sclerosis. The chain employs TRBV7-6 and TRBJ1-2, with 10 bases identical to TRBD1. CDR3 amino acids: CASSLEGQGTHGYTF. In DNA, the CDR3 is TGTGCCAGCAGCTTAGAGGGACAGGGGACCCATGGCTACACCTTC.